These 5 T cell receptor beta chains were all obtained from the same sample, sequenced in a study of early stage breast cancer tumors. The repertoire was sequenced with immunoSEQ multiplex PCR; TCRdb's copy has only in-frame clones and lacks some. The table records thousands of clones, approximately 66% of them present only once. Material: normal breast tissue next to the tumor. All receptors derive from a person aged 50 to 59 with breast cancer.

The chain uses TRBV6-5 and TRBJ1-1; D is unclear. CDR3 size: 15 residues. The V end was cut by 5 bases, the J end by 1 base, with 14 bases between. Germline values: CDR1 MNHEY, CDR2 SVGAGI. CDR3 DNA: TGTGCCAGCAGTACCCTGGGCCGGTCGAACACTGAAGCTTTCTTT. Residues: CASSTLGRSNTEAFF.

The V and J genes are TRBV4-1 and TRBJ2-2, with 7 positions matching TRBD1. CDR1 MGHRA and CDR2 YSYEKL come from the germline V gene. The CDR3 contains 15 residues. Trimming removed 3 bases from V and 7 bases from J; junction bases left unmatched: 8. CDR3 sequence (DNA): TGCGCCAGCAGCCATGGACAGGCACGTATCGGGGAGCTGTTTTTT. Its protein is CASSHGQARIGELFF.

V is TRBV5-1 and J is TRBJ1-4; TRBD1 agrees at 7 bases. V shed 4 bases and J 8 bases; nucleotides not matched to a gene: 14. Germline CDR1 is SGHRS and CDR2 is YFSETQ. The CDR3 consists of 16 residues. The CDR3 DNA sequence: TGCGCCAGCAGCCAAGGGCAAATGGGACAGTTGGAAAAACTGTTTTTT. Protein: CASSQGQMGQLEKLFF.

V gene TRBV29-1 combines with J gene TRBJ2-1; 9 positions match TRBD2. Trimming took 4 bases from V and 4 from J; bases not matched to a gene: 2. Germline assignment: CDR1 SQVTM and CDR2 ANQGSEA. The CDR3 is 13 residues long. The CDR3 DNA follows: TGCAGCGTTGGGACTAGCGCATACAATGAGCAGTTCTTC. Translated, it gives CSVGTSAYNEQFF.

The CDR3 region has the DNA TGTGCCAGCAGCGGTCGGGACACCCAGTACTTC. This encodes CASSGRDTQYF. The chain uses TRBV9 and TRBJ2-5; D might be TRBD1 or TRBD2, each matching 5 bases. The CDR3 length is 11 residues. Trimming stripped 3 bases from V and 8 bases from J, with 8 bases between. The germline CDR1 and CDR2 sequences are SGDLS and YYNGEE.